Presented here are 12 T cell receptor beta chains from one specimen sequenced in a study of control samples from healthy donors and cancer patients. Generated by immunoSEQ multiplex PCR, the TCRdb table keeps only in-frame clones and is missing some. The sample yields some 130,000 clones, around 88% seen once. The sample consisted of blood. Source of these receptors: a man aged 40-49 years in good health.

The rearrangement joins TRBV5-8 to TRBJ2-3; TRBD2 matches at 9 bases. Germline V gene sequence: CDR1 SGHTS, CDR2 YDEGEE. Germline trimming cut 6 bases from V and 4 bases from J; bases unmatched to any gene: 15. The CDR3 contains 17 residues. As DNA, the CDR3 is TGTGCCAGCACTCTCGGGCGGGGACTAGCTTCCGCAGATACGCAGTATTTT. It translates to CASTLGRGLASADTQYF.

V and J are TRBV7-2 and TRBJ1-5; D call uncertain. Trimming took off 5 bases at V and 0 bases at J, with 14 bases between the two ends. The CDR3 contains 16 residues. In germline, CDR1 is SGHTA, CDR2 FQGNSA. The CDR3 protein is CASSADRTYSNQPQHF. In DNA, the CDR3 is TGTGCCAGCAGCGCGGACCGAACTTATAGCAATCAGCCCCAGCATTTT.

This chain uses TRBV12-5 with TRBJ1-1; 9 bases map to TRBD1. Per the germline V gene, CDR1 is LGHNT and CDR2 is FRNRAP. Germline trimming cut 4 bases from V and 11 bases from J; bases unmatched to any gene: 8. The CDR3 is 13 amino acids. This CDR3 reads CASGWGQGSLAFF. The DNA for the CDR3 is TGTGCTAGTGGTTGGGGACAGGGTAGTTTGGCTTTCTTT.

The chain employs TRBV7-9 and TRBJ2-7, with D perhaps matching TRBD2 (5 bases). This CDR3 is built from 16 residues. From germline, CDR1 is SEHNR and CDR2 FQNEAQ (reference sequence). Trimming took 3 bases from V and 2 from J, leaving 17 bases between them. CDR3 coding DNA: TGTGCCAGCAGCTTGGGTGACGGAGGAAAGACCTACGAGCAGTACTTC. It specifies CASSLGDGGKTYEQYF.

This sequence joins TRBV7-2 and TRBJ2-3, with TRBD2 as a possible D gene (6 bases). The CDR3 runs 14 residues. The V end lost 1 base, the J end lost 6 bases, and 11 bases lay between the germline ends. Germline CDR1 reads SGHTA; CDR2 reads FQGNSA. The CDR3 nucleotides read TGTGCCAGCAGCTTAGAGAGGGCGGGGGATACGCAGTATTTT. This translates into CASSLERAGDTQYF.

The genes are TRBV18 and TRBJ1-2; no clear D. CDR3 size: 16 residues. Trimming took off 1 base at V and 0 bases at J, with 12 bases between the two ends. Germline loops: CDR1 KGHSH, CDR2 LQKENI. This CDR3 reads CASSPLGARPNYGYTF. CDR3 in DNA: TGTGCCAGCTCACCACTTGGAGCACGGCCTAACTATGGCTACACCTTC.

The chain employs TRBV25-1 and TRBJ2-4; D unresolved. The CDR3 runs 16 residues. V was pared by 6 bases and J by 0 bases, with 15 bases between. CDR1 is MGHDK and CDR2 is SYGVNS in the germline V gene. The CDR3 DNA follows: TGTGCCAGCAGCTTTAGTTCGGGTGTAGCCAAAAACATTCAGTACTTC. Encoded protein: CASSFSSGVAKNIQYF.

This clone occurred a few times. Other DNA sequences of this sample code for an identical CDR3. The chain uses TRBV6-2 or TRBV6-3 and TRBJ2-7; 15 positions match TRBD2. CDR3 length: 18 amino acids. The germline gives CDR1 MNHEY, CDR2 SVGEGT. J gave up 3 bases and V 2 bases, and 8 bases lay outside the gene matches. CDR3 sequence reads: CASSYRGLAGGLIYEQYF. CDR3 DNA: TGTGCCAGCAGTTACCGGGGACTAGCGGGGGGCCTAATCTACGAGCAGTACTTC.

CDR3 sequence: CASSSAGQGAYEQYF. The CDR3 region has the DNA TGTGCCAGCAGCTCCGCGGGACAGGGGGCTTACGAGCAGTACTTC. The J gene is TRBJ2-7, the V gene TRBV7-9; 12 positions agree with TRBD1. There are 15 residues in the CDR3. Germline lookup yields CDR1 SEHNR and CDR2 FQNEAQ (reference sequence). Trimming cost V 4 bases and J 4 bases; bases outside gene matches: 5.

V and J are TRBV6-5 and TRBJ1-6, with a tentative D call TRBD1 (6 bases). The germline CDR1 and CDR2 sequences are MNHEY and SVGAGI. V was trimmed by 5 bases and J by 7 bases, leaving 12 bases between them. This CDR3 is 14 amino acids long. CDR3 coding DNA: TGTGCCAGCAGTACAGGGCGGACAAATTCACCCCTCCACTTT. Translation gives CASSTGRTNSPLHF.

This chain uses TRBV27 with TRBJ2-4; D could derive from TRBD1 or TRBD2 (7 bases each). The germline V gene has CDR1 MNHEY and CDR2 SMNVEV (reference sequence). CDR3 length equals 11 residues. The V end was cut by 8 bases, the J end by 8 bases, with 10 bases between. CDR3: CASPGGDIQYF. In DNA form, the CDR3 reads TGTGCCAGCCCAGGGGGGGACATTCAGTACTTC.

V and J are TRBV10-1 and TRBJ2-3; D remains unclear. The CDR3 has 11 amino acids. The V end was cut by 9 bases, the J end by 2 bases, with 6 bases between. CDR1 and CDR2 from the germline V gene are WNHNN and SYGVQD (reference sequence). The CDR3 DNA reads TGCGCCAGTCGGATCACAGATACGCAGTATTTT. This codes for CASRITDTQYF.